Listed here are 20 T cell receptor beta chains from one sample, sequenced in a study of cytomegalovirus exposure and HLA in healthy donors (dated by TCRdb to the late 2010s). To prepare the library, the immunoSEQ multiplex PCR assay was applied. For the multiplex PCR, a mixture combining 60 forward primers for TCR Vbeta segments and 13 reverse primers for TCR Jbeta segments was used. TCRdb re-hosts the immuneACCESS table, in-frame sequences only. Its copies lack some clones; in the studies checked, an unresolved V gene accounts for under half of them, and the cause for the rest is not known. For this sample the table gives about 140,000 clones, of which roughly 9.4% were detected only once. The ten largest clones capture approximately 1.8% of the sample. The sequencing sample was made of PBMCs. Receptors originate from a male donor in good health and CMV-seronegative.

The chain couples TRBV4-1 to TRBJ1-5; D not resolved. V gave up 0 bases and J gave up 1 base, with 4 bases separating them. The CDR3 loop spans 14 amino acids. The germline V gene has CDR1 MGHRA and CDR2 YSYEKL. The CDR3 nucleotides read TGCGCCAGCAGCCAAGATAGAAGCAATCAGCCCCAGCATTTT. This gives the protein CASSQDRSNQPQHF.

This clone has more than one count but fewer than ten. V is TRBV19 and J is TRBJ1-1; D uncertain. Trimming pared 1 base from V and 1 base from J, leaving 7 bases between. The CDR3 contains 14 residues. Germline V gene data show CDR1 as LNHDA and CDR2 as SQIVND (reference sequence). Written as DNA, the CDR3 is TGTGCCAGTAGTATAGTCGCAGGGAACACTGAAGCTTTCTTT. Translation: CASSIVAGNTEAFF.

V usage is TRBV7-2 and J usage is TRBJ2-7; D gene uncertain. Per germline, CDR1 SGHTA and CDR2 FQGNSA. The CDR3 length is 14 residues. The V end lost 5 bases, the J end lost 0 bases, and 11 bases lay between the germline ends. Here the CDR3 DNA reads TGTGCCAGCAGCCCCTTTACGAGCTCCTACGAGCAGTACTTC. Its translation is CASSPFTSSYEQYF.

This clone was counted between two and nine times. The chain is built from TRBV11-1 and TRBJ1-1, with TRBD1 matching over 8 bases. This CDR3 comprises 18 residues. The J segment lost 1 base and the V segment lost 4 bases, leaving 14 bases of the junction unmatched. The germline CDR1 and CDR2 sequences are SGHAT and FQDESV (reference sequence). CDR3 bases: TGTGCCAGCAGCTCCCCCAAAACCTGGGACAGGAGGAACACTGAAGCTTTCTTT. It translates to CASSSPKTWDRRNTEAFF.

The gene calls are TRBV18 and TRBJ2-1; 8 bases are a match to TRBD2. This CDR3 has 18 residues. Germline V gene data show CDR1 as KGHSH and CDR2 as LQKENI. The V and J ends lost 3 bases and 0 bases, in that order; junction bases with no gene match: 10. The CDR3 loop is CASSPSGLAGGSYNEQFF. DNA for the CDR3: TGTGCCAGCTCACCCTCTGGGCTAGCGGGTGGCTCCTACAATGAGCAGTTCTTC.

The chain joins TRBV18 to TRBJ1-4; 9 nucleotides align to TRBD1. Trimming at V came to 3 bases and at J to 8 bases, leaving 7 bases not matched to a gene. This CDR3 comprises 15 residues. Germline-derived CDR1 and CDR2 are KGHSH and LQKENI. CDR3 sequence (DNA): TGTGCCAGCTCACCGACCGGGACAGGGCTAGAAAAACTGTTTTTT. It encodes CASSPTGTGLEKLFF.

This clone has just a few counts. J is TRBJ1-1 and V is TRBV11-2; D may be TRBD1 (5 bases). The germline V and J ends were trimmed by 5 bases and 1 base, with 8 bases remaining between them. Looked up from germline, CDR1 is SGHAT and CDR2 is FQNNGV. The CDR3 sequence is 13 residues long. CDR3 in DNA: TGTGCCAGCAGCCTCGACAGGAACACTGAAGCTTTCTTT. It encodes CASSLDRNTEAFF.

This clone showed up just a few times. The chain uses TRBV4-2 and TRBJ2-7, with a tentative D call TRBD1 (5 bases). The CDR3 sequence is 15 residues long. From germline, CDR1 is LGHNA and CDR2 YNFKEQ. Trimming took off 0 bases at V and 0 bases at J, with 9 bases between the two ends. The CDR3 protein is CASSQEQAPSYEQYF. CDR3 sequence (DNA): TGTGCCAGCAGCCAAGAACAGGCACCCTCCTACGAGCAGTACTTC.

This chain links TRBV7-3 with TRBJ2-1, with a possible D match to TRBD2 (6 bases). This CDR3 is built from 13 residues. The germline V gene encodes CDR1 SGHTA and CDR2 FQGTGA. V was shortened by 5 bases and J by 11 bases, with 16 bases between the two germline ends. The CDR3 loop is CASSTGVAGKQFF. CDR3 sequence (DNA): TGTGCCAGCAGCACGGGGGTCGCGGGGAAGCAGTTCTTC.

The V gene is TRBV2, the J gene TRBJ2-7; TRBD2 matches 9 bases. This CDR3 spans 18 amino acids. With V trimmed by 4 bases and J by 0 bases, 13 bases remained unmatched. Germline V gene data show CDR1 as SNHLY and CDR2 as FYNNEI. CDR3 nucleotide sequence: TGTGCCAGCAGTGTAAGACTAGCGGAAAGAACAAGCTCCTACGAGCAGTACTTC. It translates to CASSVRLAERTSSYEQYF. Variable domain in full (rest from reference TRBV2 and TRBJ2-7): EPEVTQTPSHQVTQMGQEVILRCVPISNHLYFYWYRQILGQKVEFLVSFYNNEISEKSEIFDDQFSVERPDGSNFTLKIRSTKLEDSAMYFCASSVRLAERTSSYEQYFGPGTRLTVT.

This chain connects TRBV5-1 to TRBJ1-3; 11 nucleotides match TRBD1. CDR3 size: 16 residues. CDR1 and CDR2 from the germline V gene are SGHRS and YFSETQ. With V trimmed by 2 bases and J by 0 bases, 1 base remained unmatched. DNA for the CDR3: TGCGCCAGCAGCTTTGGGACAGGGGGCTCTGGAAACACCATATATTTT. Protein sequence: CASSFGTGGSGNTIYF. Full variable domain (missing parts from reference TRBV5-1 and TRBJ1-3): KAGVTQTPRYLIKTRGQQVTLSCSPISGHRSVSWYQQTPGQGLQFLFEYFSETQRNKGNFPGRFSGRQFSNSRSEMNVSTLELGDSALYLCASSFGTGGSGNTIYFGEGSWLTVV.

This clone was counted only a few times. This rearrangement joins TRBV5-6 to TRBJ1-2; a weak D match, TRBD1 (6 bases). Trimming stripped 3 bases from V and 3 bases from J, with 21 bases between. There are 17 residues in the CDR3. CDR1 and CDR2 from the germline V gene are SGHDT and YYEEEE. CDR3 DNA sequence: TGTGCCAGCAGCTATCTGACGGGACAAATTGGTGACTATGGCTACACCTTC. It yields the protein CASSYLTGQIGDYGYTF.

In this sample, this clone turned up a few times. This sequence joins TRBV25-1 and TRBJ1-6, with a possible D match to TRBD1 (5 bases). V dropped 7 bases and J dropped 5 bases, with 15 bases sitting between them. The CDR3 sequence is 15 residues long. Germline V gene sequence: CDR1 MGHDK, CDR2 SYGVNS. The DNA of the CDR3 is TGTGCCAGCACCCCGGGGGACGGTGATAATTCACCCCTCCACTTT. Residues: CASTPGDGDNSPLHF. Supplemented by reference TRBV25-1 and TRBJ1-6, the full variable domain reads EADIYQTPRYLVIGTGKKITLECSQTMGHDKMYWYQQDPGMELHLIHYSYGVNSTEKGDLSSESTVSRIRTEHFPLTLESARPSHTSQYLCASTPGDGDNSPLHFGNGTRLTVT.

This clone was detected only a few times. The genes are TRBV2 and TRBJ2-3; a weak D match, TRBD2 (5 bases). V lost 2 bases and J lost 2, with 11 bases in between. The length of the CDR3 is 15 residues. Germline CDR1 and CDR2: SNHLY and FYNNEI. The CDR3 loop is CASSELGRSTDTQYF. The CDR3 nucleotides read TGTGCCAGCAGTGAATTGGGGAGATCCACAGATACGCAGTATTTT.

This clone was counted only a few times. The chain recombines TRBV28 with TRBJ2-1; 12 nucleotides match TRBD2. This CDR3 is 15 amino acids long. The germline V gene has CDR1 MDHEN and CDR2 SYDVKM. The V segment lost 6 bases and the J segment 10 bases; nucleotides outside the gene matches: 10. The DNA of the CDR3 is TGTGCCAGCAGCCCACTAGCGGGGGGCCCCGGGGAGCAGTTCTTC. Protein product: CASSPLAGGPGEQFF. Complete variable domain (other parts from reference TRBV28 and TRBJ2-1): DVKVTQSSRYLVKRTGEKVFLECVQDMDHENMFWYRQDPGLGLRLIYFSYDVKMKEKGDIPEGYSVSREKKERFSLILESASTNQTSMYLCASSPLAGGPGEQFFGPGTRLTVL.

The chain has TRBV28 and TRBJ1-1, with a weak D call TRBD1 (6 bases). This CDR3 contains 19 residues. Germline CDR1 is MDHEN and CDR2 is SYDVKM. V lost 8 bases to trimming and J lost 1 base, with 29 bases between them. The DNA of the CDR3 is TGTGCCAGCCCGGACAGTTCGAGGGGTGGACTTATCCAGAACACTGAAGCTTTCTTT. This sequence encodes CASPDSSRGGLIQNTEAFF.

The chain has TRBV28 and TRBJ2-7, with 10 bases identical to TRBD1. The germline V gene has CDR1 MDHEN and CDR2 SYDVKM. The J segment lost 3 bases and the V segment lost 5 bases, leaving 7 bases of the junction unmatched. This CDR3 has 15 amino acids. CDR3 DNA sequence: TGTGCCAGCAGTCAGACCGGGACAGGGGACTACGAGCAGTACTTC. Translated: CASSQTGTGDYEQYF.

V and J are TRBV7-2 and TRBJ1-1; TRBD1 matches 7 bases. The V segment lost 2 bases and the J segment 5 bases; nucleotides outside the gene matches: 5. The CDR3 spans 14 residues. Germline V gene sequence: CDR1 SGHTA, CDR2 FQGNSA. The CDR3 is CASSLQGGFTEAFF. CDR3 nucleotides: TGTGCCAGCAGCTTACAGGGGGGCTTTACTGAAGCTTTCTTT.

This clone was seen a handful of times. The sample holds other DNA sequences that translate to the same CDR3. The chain is built from TRBV28 and TRBJ1-5; a possible D gene is TRBD1 (6 bases). CDR1 is MDHEN, CDR2 SYDVKM, per germline. V was shortened by 6 bases and J by 2 bases, with 14 bases between the two germline ends. The CDR3 has 15 amino acids. CDR3 sequence (DNA): TGTGCCAGCAGCTTTAGGGGGGGAGGCAATCAGCCCCAGCATTTT. It specifies CASSFRGGGNQPQHF.

V is TRBV7-2 and J is TRBJ1-5, with D tentatively TRBD1 (5 bases). CDR1 SGHTA and CDR2 FQGNSA come from the germline V gene. Trimming removed 2 bases from V and 6 bases from J, with 8 bases in between. CDR3 length: 13 residues. The CDR3 bases are TGTGCCAGCAGCTTACAGGGTTCTCAGCCCCAGCATTTT. This sequence encodes CASSLQGSQPQHF.